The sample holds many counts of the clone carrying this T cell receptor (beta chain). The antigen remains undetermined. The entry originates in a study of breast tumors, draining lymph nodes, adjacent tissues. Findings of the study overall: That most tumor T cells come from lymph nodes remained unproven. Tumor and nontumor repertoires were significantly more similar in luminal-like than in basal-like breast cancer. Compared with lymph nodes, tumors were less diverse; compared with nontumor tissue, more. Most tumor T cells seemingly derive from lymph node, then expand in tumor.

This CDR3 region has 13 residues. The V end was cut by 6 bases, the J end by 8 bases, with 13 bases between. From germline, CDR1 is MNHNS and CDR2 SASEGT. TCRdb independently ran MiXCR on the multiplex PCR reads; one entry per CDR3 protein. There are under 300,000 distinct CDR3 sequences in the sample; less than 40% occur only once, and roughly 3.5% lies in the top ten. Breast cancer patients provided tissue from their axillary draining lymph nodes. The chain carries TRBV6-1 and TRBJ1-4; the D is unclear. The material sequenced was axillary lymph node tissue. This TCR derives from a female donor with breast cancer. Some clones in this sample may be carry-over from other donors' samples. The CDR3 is CASRLRAREKLFF. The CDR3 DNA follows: TGTGCCAGCAGACTAAGGGCTCGGGAAAAACTGTTTTTT.